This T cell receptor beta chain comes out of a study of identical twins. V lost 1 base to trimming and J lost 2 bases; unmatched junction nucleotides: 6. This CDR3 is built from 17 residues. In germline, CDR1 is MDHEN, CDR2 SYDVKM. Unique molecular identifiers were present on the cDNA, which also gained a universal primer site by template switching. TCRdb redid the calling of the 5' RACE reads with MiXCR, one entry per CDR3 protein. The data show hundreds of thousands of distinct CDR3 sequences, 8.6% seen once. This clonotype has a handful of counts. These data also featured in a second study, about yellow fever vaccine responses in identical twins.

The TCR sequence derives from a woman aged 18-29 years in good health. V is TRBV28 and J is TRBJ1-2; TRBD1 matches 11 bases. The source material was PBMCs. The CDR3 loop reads CASSLSLRDRGNYGYTF. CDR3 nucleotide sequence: TGTGCCAGCAGTTTATCCCTACGGGACAGGGGGAACTATGGCTACACCTTC.